Shown below are 6 T cell receptor beta chains from a single sample sequenced in a study of cytomegalovirus exposure and HLA in healthy donors. PCR was performed using 60 Vbeta and 13 Jbeta primers. TCRdb's copy holds only in-frame clones and misses some; the assay was immunoSEQ multiplex PCR. The table records about 160,000 clones, around 80% of them present only once. Sequenced input: PBMCs. These receptors were obtained from a male donor in good health and CMV-seropositive.

The chain couples TRBV7-2 to TRBJ1-1; 10 nucleotides line up with TRBD1. Trimming cost V 1 base and J 4 bases; bases outside gene matches: 0. CDR3 length: 14 amino acids. CDR1 is SGHTA and CDR2 is FQGNSA in the germline V gene. In nucleotides, the CDR3 is TGTGCCAGCAGCTTAGGGGACAGGGGCACTGAAGCTTTCTTT. Translation: CASSLGDRGTEAFF.

This chain's CDR3 is CASSLNAAAGSKNTIYF. For the CDR3, the DNA is TGTGCCAGCAGCTTAAACGCGGCCGCTGGGAGTAAAAACACCATATATTTT. The gene calls are TRBV7-2 and TRBJ1-3; no clear D gene. V gave up 2 bases and J gave up 6 bases, with 20 bases separating them. Germline V lookup: CDR1 SGHTA, CDR2 FQGNSA. The CDR3 totals 17 residues.

This chain connects TRBV5-4 to TRBJ2-3; 8 bases are shared with TRBD1. The germline gives CDR1 SGHNT, CDR2 YYREEE (reference sequence). Trimming took 4 bases from V and 2 from J; bases not matched to a gene: 9. CDR3 length: 16 residues. The DNA of the CDR3 is TGTGCCAGCAGCCTGGACAGGGAATTCCCCACAGATACGCAGTATTTT. Translation: CASSLDREFPTDTQYF.

The chain joins TRBV27 to TRBJ2-7; D not certain. From germline, CDR1 is MNHEY and CDR2 SMNVEV (reference sequence). This CDR3 region has 13 residues. V lost 5 bases, J lost 3 bases, and 11 bases lay in between. The CDR3 loop is CASSHGWRYEQYF. CDR3 nucleotides: TGTGCCAGCAGTCACGGGTGGCGCTACGAGCAGTACTTC.

This sequence joins TRBV18 and TRBJ2-5; a weak D match, TRBD1 (5 bases). The CDR3 is 15 residues long. Germline-derived CDR1 and CDR2 are KGHSH and LQKENI. Trimming removed 0 bases from V and 9 bases from J, with 17 bases in between. CDR3 DNA sequence: TGTGCCAGCTCACCACCCGCAAGGACACCTTTATCCCAGTACTTC. It encodes CASSPPARTPLSQYF.

On this clone: Distinct nucleotide sequences in the sample also encode this CDR3. The chain couples TRBV5-1 to TRBJ2-3, with TRBD1 as a possible D gene (5 bases). V was cut by 3 bases and J by 1 base, with 9 bases left in between. Germline loops: CDR1 SGHRS, CDR2 YFSETQ. The CDR3 totals 14 residues. Here the CDR3 DNA reads TGCGCCAGCAGCTCAGTAGGGGGCACAGATACGCAGTATTTT. This sequence encodes CASSSVGGTDTQYF.